The 6 T cell receptor beta chains below come from one sample, sequenced in a study of shared clonotypes between healthy human individuals. The assay was immunoSEQ multiplex PCR, and TCRdb's table has in-frame clones only and misses some. The repertoire holds about 470,000 clones, 70% to 80% seen once, with about 13% in the top ten. Sequencing was performed on PBMCs. The origin of the receptors is a middle-aged woman in good health. Some clones in this sample may be carry-over from other donors' samples.

This clone showed up many times. The identical CDR3 is also encoded by other nucleotide sequences in the sample. The chain joins TRBV29-1 to TRBJ1-1, with TRBD1 as a possible D gene (5 bases). Deletions cut 6 bases from V and 0 bases from J, with 17 bases between. Per germline, CDR1 SQVTM and CDR2 ANQGSEA. The CDR3 totals 15 residues. The CDR3 protein is CSVRAGWGMNTEAFF. CDR3 DNA sequence: TGCAGCGTGAGGGCAGGATGGGGGATGAACACTGAAGCTTTCTTT.

The CDR3 region is CASSSSGRGTYNEQFF. The CDR3, as DNA: TGCGCCAGCAGCTCCAGCGGGAGGGGGACCTACAATGAGCAGTTCTTC. V and J are TRBV5-1 and TRBJ2-1; 10 bases match TRBD2. Per the germline V gene, CDR1 is SGHRS and CDR2 is YFSETQ. This CDR3 contains 16 residues. V shed 3 bases and J 2 bases; nucleotides not matched to a gene: 5.

The chain combines TRBV10-3 with TRBJ2-1; either TRBD1 or TRBD2 may supply D (5 bases each). The CDR3 spans 14 residues. V was clipped by 0 bases and J by 5 bases, with 8 bases between them. Germline V lookup: CDR1 ENHRY, CDR2 SYGVKD. The CDR3 DNA follows: TGTGCCATCAGTGAGTCGGGACCCGACAATGAGCAGTTCTTC. This encodes CAISESGPDNEQFF.

The CDR3 is CAISESNSGVVGEKLFF. In DNA form, the CDR3 reads TGTGCCATCAGTGAGTCGAATTCGGGGGTTGTAGGTGAAAAACTGTTTTTT. J is TRBJ1-4 and V is TRBV10-3; the D gene is possibly TRBD1 (5 bases). Germline values: CDR1 ENHRY, CDR2 SYGVKD. The CDR3 runs 17 residues. V lost 0 bases and J 7 bases, leaving 18 bases between the germline ends.

A single count supports this clone. The chain couples TRBV5-5 to TRBJ2-7, with TRBD2 matching over 8 bases. V lost 4 bases and J lost 3; bases outside the gene matches: 12. This CDR3 comprises 16 residues. Germline V gives CDR1 SGHKS, CDR2 YYEKEE (reference sequence). CDR3 amino acids: CASSPGGSREFYEQYF. The CDR3 nucleotides are TGTGCCAGCAGCCCGGGGGGGTCGCGGGAGTTCTACGAGCAGTACTTC.

This clone was seen a few times. This CDR3 is also generated by other DNA sequences in the sample. V usage is TRBV5-1 and J usage is TRBJ1-1; weak D call: TRBD1 (6 bases). The germline gives CDR1 SGHRS, CDR2 YFSETQ. This CDR3 contains 13 residues. With 1 base removed from V and 5 bases from J, the gap between germline ends came to 9 bases. The CDR3 coding sequence is TGCGCCAGCAGCTTGAACAGGGATACTGAAGCTTTCTTT. Translated, it gives CASSLNRDTEAFF.